This TCR beta chain was sequenced for a study of early T cells in non-severe SARS-CoV-2 infection. Looking at the study overall: Bulk RNA isolated from unsorted whole blood underwent sequencing; chains were not paired. The study, taken as a whole, reports: Clonotype matching in VDJdb favored anti-spike CD8 responses and did not capture private and CD4 specificities.

Germline CDR1 and CDR2: WNHNN and SYGVQD (reference sequence). The CDR3 spans 13 residues. V lost 6 bases and J 6 bases, leaving 14 bases between the germline ends. Attachment of unique molecular identifiers to individual cDNA molecules was performed. TCRdb passed the 5' RACE reads through MiXCR, listing each CDR3 protein once. The table has tens of thousands of distinct CDR3 sequences, around 14% seen once. This clonotype was detected many times. What it binds is unknown. The specimen sequenced was whole blood. The clonotype was recovered from an adult who was a healthcare worker with PCR-confirmed SARS-CoV-2 infection or an uninfected control (not recorded which). V gene TRBV10-1 combines with J gene TRBJ1-1, with a possible D match to TRBD1 (5 bases). The CDR3 region has the DNA TGCGCCAGCAGCCCCGGGGGGATCGCTGAAGCTTTCTTT. As protein: CASSPGGIAEAFF.